The 23 T cell receptor beta chains below all came from one sample that was sequenced in a study of T-cell reconstitution after alpha-beta-depleted transplantation in children. Preparing the TCRbeta library involved the use of unique molecular identifiers. TCRdb fed the PCR reads into MiXCR, producing one record per CDR3 protein. The table shows 450,000 to 700,000 distinct CDR3 sequences, with roughly 27% occurring only once. Material: PBMCs, obtained before TCRalphabeta/CD19-depleted stem cell transplant. The receptors here all came from a boy in the first two years of life with Wiskott-Aldrich syndrome, due to receive a stem cell transplant.

The chain combines TRBV5-1 with TRBJ2-7; no definite D call. The CDR3 runs 15 residues. Per the germline V gene, CDR1 is SGHRS and CDR2 is YFSETQ. V dropped 0 bases and J dropped 2 bases, with 12 bases sitting between them. CDR3 bases: TGCGCCAGCAGCTTGGAAGGGATTCGGACCTACGAGCAGTACTTC. Protein sequence: CASSLEGIRTYEQYF.

This clonotype was counted a few times. This sequence joins TRBV10-3 and TRBJ2-2; D ambiguous. V was shortened by 0 bases and J by 5 bases, with 7 bases between the two germline ends. CDR1 and CDR2 (germline): ENHRY, SYGVKD. This CDR3 has 14 amino acids. CDR3 DNA: TGTGCCATCAGTGAGTCGTGGGCGACCGGGGAGCTGTTTTTT. Protein sequence: CAISESWATGELFF.

J is TRBJ2-3 and V is TRBV30, with D perhaps matching TRBD1 (5 bases). The germline V and J ends were trimmed by 0 bases and 3 bases, with 13 bases remaining between them. CDR3 length: 15 residues. Per the germline V gene, CDR1 is GTSNPN and CDR2 is SVGIG (reference sequence). DNA for the CDR3: TGTGCCTGGAGTGTAATAGGGGTCCGGACAGATACGCAGTATTTT. Protein product: CAWSVIGVRTDTQYF. The full variable domain, with the rest looked up from reference TRBV30 and TRBJ2-3, is SQTIHQWPATLVQPVGSPLSLECTVEGTSNPNLYWYRQAAGRGLQLLFYSVGIGQISSEVPQNLSASRPQDRQFILSSKKLLLSDSGFYLCAWSVIGVRTDTQYFGPGTRLTVL.

A few counts support this clonotype. This chain uses TRBV20-1 with TRBJ2-7; 8 nucleotides line up with TRBD1. The trim removed 5 bases at V and 4 bases at J, leaving 16 bases unmatched. The CDR3 consists of 16 residues. The V gene's germline CDR1 is DFQATT and CDR2 SNEGSKA (reference sequence). The CDR3 spells CSALRDRTGTSYEQYF. As DNA, the CDR3 is TGCAGTGCTCTCAGAGATAGGACAGGGACTTCTTACGAGCAGTACTTC.

The genes are TRBV4-1 and TRBJ2-4, with 8 bases lining up with TRBD2. CDR3 length: 17 amino acids. Germline V gene lookup returns CDR1 MGHRA and CDR2 YSYEKL. Germline trimming cut 4 bases from V and 3 bases from J; bases unmatched to any gene: 11. The chain's CDR3 is CASSPAPAGAVKNIQYF. The CDR3, as DNA: TGCGCCAGCAGCCCTGCACCAGCGGGAGCAGTCAAAAACATTCAGTACTTC.

In its sample, this clonotype was seen a few times. The rearrangement joins TRBV6-1 to TRBJ2-2, with 9 bases lining up with TRBD2. With 5 bases clipped from V and 2 bases from J, the junction kept 9 bases outside the gene matches. Germline-derived CDR1 and CDR2 are MNHNS and SASEGT. This CDR3 region has 17 residues. The CDR3 spells CASSRWLAGTNTGELFF. The CDR3 nucleotides are TGTGCCAGCAGTAGGTGGCTAGCGGGAACCAACACCGGGGAGCTGTTTTTT.

This clonotype was counted between two and nine times. The rearrangement links TRBV6-5 to TRBJ2-3; the match to TRBD2 covers 7 bases. After removal of 2 bases from V and 1 base from J, the junction contained 0 bases not matched to a gene. The CDR3 length is 14 residues. Germline loops: CDR1 MNHEY, CDR2 SVGAGI. The CDR3 protein is CASSYSGGTDTQYF. The CDR3 nucleotides read TGTGCCAGCAGTTACAGCGGGGGCACAGATACGCAGTATTTT.

The rearrangement uses TRBV20-1 and TRBJ2-5, with D hard to call. The V gene lost 6 bases and the J gene lost 4 bases, with 9 bases spanning the gap. The germline gives CDR1 DFQATT, CDR2 SNEGSKA (reference sequence). The CDR3 is 11 amino acids. The CDR3 DNA reads TGCAGTGCAGAGCTTAGAGAGACCCAGTACTTC. Translation gives CSAELRETQYF.

This clonotype has more than one count but fewer than ten. The chain uses TRBV5-1 and TRBJ2-1; 7 nucleotides align to TRBD2. Losses at the gene ends were 4 bases for V and 6 bases for J; bases not matched to a gene: 7. CDR3 length: 14 amino acids. Germline CDR1 SGHRS, CDR2 YFSETQ. The CDR3 coding sequence is TGCGCCAGCAGCCCCGGGCGACTAGCCAATGAGCAGTTCTTC. This codes for CASSPGRLANEQFF.

This clonotype was detected only a few times. The chain's CDR3 is CASSPSLAGAYNEQFF. The CDR3 coding sequence is TGTGCCAGCAGCCCCTCTCTAGCGGGAGCTTACAATGAGCAGTTCTTC. V and J are TRBV7-2 and TRBJ2-1; TRBD2 matches at 10 bases. The J segment lost 4 bases and the V segment lost 5 bases, leaving 8 bases of the junction unmatched. CDR1 is SGHTA, CDR2 FQGNSA, per germline. The CDR3 loop spans 16 amino acids.

The gene calls are TRBV15 and TRBJ1-3; no clear D gene. The CDR3 has 13 residues. Trimming stripped 6 bases from V and 4 bases from J, with 10 bases between. The germline gives CDR1 LNHNV, CDR2 YYDKDF (reference sequence). The CDR3: CATSLNRGNTIYF. In DNA form, the CDR3 reads TGTGCCACCAGTTTGAACCGCGGAAACACCATATATTTT.

This sequence joins TRBV7-2 and TRBJ2-1; 7 bases are a match to TRBD2. CDR3 size: 15 residues. Germline V lookup: CDR1 SGHTA, CDR2 FQGNSA. With 5 bases clipped from V and 6 bases from J, the junction kept 10 bases outside the gene matches. The CDR3 DNA reads as TGTGCCAGCAGCCCCCGGCGGGAGAGGGGCAATGAGCAGTTCTTC. It encodes CASSPRRERGNEQFF.

The genes are TRBV4-1 and TRBJ1-1; 7 nucleotides line up with TRBD1. The CDR3 totals 16 residues. Unmatched junction bases numbered 11, after V lost 1 base and J lost 6 bases. Germline CDR1 is MGHRA and CDR2 is YSYEKL. The CDR3 DNA reads as TGCGCCAGCAGCCAAGTCTGGCAGGGGGTATTCGCTGAAGCTTTCTTT. Its translation: CASSQVWQGVFAEAFF.

There are a few counts of this clonotype. The chain has TRBV3-1 and TRBJ2-4; tentatively, D is TRBD2 (5 bases). V was trimmed by 5 bases and J by 7 bases, leaving 9 bases between them. The CDR3 is 12 amino acids. CDR1 LGHDT and CDR2 YNNKEL come from the germline V gene (reference sequence). CDR3 sequence reads: CASSDRGNIQYF. The CDR3 region has the DNA TGTGCCAGCAGCGACCGAGGGAACATTCAGTACTTC.

In this sample, this clonotype turned up a few times. This chain joins TRBV5-1 and TRBJ2-1; D is undetermined. The CDR3 runs 16 residues. Per the germline V gene, CDR1 is SGHRS and CDR2 is YFSETQ. V was pared by 1 base and J by 3 bases, with 14 bases between. The DNA of the CDR3 is TGCGCCAGCAGCTTGATGACGGGCGCCCACTACAATGAGCAGTTCTTC. Translation: CASSLMTGAHYNEQFF.

This chain connects TRBV20-1 to TRBJ2-1, with TRBD2 matching 9 bases. Germline CDR1 is DFQATT and CDR2 is SNEGSKA (reference sequence). Germline trimming cut 6 bases from V and 3 bases from J; bases unmatched to any gene: 9. This CDR3 is 15 amino acids long. DNA for the CDR3: TGCAGTGCCGCCGCTAGCGGGGACTTCTACAATGAGCAGTTCTTC. Its translation: CSAAASGDFYNEQFF.

The rearrangement uses TRBV10-3 and TRBJ2-2, with TRBD2 matching over 7 bases. Germline V CDR1 and CDR2: ENHRY, SYGVKD. The length of the CDR3 is 17 residues. V was pared by 7 bases and J by 5 bases, with 16 bases of the junction left unmatched. CDR3 loop: CAITGGEREGRTGELFF. The CDR3 bases are TGTGCCATCACCGGTGGTGAGCGGGAAGGGAGGACCGGGGAGCTGTTTTTT.

This chain links TRBV20-1 with TRBJ2-7; 13 bases agree with TRBD2. Germline V gene data show CDR1 as DFQATT and CDR2 as SNEGSKA (reference sequence). The CDR3 length is 12 residues. Trimming at V came to 6 bases and at J to 6 bases, leaving 2 bases not matched to a gene. The CDR3, as DNA: TGCAGTGCGGGACTAGCGGGAATCGAGCAGTACTTC. Protein sequence: CSAGLAGIEQYF.

The CDR3: CASSFPRTSGIPYYNEQFF. CDR3 bases: TGCGCCAGCAGCTTCCCCCGGACTAGCGGGATCCCCTACTACAATGAGCAGTTCTTC. J is TRBJ2-1 and V is TRBV5-1, with 12 bases aligning to TRBD2. Germline V gives CDR1 SGHRS, CDR2 YFSETQ. This CDR3 comprises 19 residues. Trimming cost V 2 bases and J 3 bases; bases outside gene matches: 12.

The CDR3 bases are TGTGCCAGCAGCCATTGGGAGCCCCCCTACGAGCAGTACTTC. Encoded protein: CASSHWEPPYEQYF. The chain uses TRBV14 and TRBJ2-7; possibly TRBD2 for D (5 bases). This CDR3 has 14 amino acids. In germline, CDR1 is SGHDN, CDR2 FVKESK. Trimming removed 3 bases from V and 2 bases from J, with 11 bases in between.

The V and J genes are TRBV7-2 and TRBJ2-7, with D unclear. The germline V and J ends were trimmed by 3 bases and 0 bases, with 15 bases remaining between them. This CDR3 region has 16 residues. In germline, CDR1 is SGHTA, CDR2 FQGNSA. CDR3 loop: CASSFSGPPSSYEQYF. DNA for the CDR3: TGTGCCAGCAGCTTTTCGGGTCCGCCTAGCTCCTACGAGCAGTACTTC. Full variable domain (outside the CDR3, taken from reference TRBV7-2 and TRBJ2-7): GAGVSQSPSNKVTEKGKDVELRCDPISGHTALYWYRQSLGQGLEFLIYFQGNSAPDKSGLPSDRFSAERTGGSVSTLTIQRTQQEDSAVYLCASSFSGPPSSYEQYFGPGTRLTVT.

This chain joins TRBV23-1 and TRBJ2-1; 7 bases align to TRBD2. TRBV23-1 is recorded as an ORF, its role being uncertain. This CDR3 has 14 residues. The V gene end was trimmed by 8 bases and the J gene end by 4 bases; junction bases not matched to a gene: 8. CDR3 region: CASGTTPNYNEQFF. CDR3 coding DNA: TGCGCCAGCGGGACTACGCCAAATTACAATGAGCAGTTCTTC.

This clonotype was observed a handful of times. The rearrangement links TRBV5-1 to TRBJ2-7; a possible D gene is TRBD1 (5 bases). CDR1 and CDR2 from the germline V gene are SGHRS and YFSETQ. The V end lost 1 base, the J end lost 2 bases, and 13 bases lay between the germline ends. This CDR3 spans 15 amino acids. For the CDR3, the DNA is TGCGCCAGCAGCTTGAACAGGTTTGGGGCCTACGAGCAGTACTTC. Protein sequence: CASSLNRFGAYEQYF.